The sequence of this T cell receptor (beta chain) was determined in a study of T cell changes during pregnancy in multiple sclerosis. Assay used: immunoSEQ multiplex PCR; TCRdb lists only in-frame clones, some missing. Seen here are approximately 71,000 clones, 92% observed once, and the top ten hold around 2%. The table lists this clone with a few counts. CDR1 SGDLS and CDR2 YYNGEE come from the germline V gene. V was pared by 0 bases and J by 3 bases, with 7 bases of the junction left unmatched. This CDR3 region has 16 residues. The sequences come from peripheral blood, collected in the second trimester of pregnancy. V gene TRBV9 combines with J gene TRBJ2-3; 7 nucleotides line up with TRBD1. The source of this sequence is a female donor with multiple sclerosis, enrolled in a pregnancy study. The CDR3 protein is CASSVEGRGHTDTQYF. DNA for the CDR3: TGTGCCAGCAGCGTAGAAGGAAGGGGGCATACAGATACGCAGTATTTT.